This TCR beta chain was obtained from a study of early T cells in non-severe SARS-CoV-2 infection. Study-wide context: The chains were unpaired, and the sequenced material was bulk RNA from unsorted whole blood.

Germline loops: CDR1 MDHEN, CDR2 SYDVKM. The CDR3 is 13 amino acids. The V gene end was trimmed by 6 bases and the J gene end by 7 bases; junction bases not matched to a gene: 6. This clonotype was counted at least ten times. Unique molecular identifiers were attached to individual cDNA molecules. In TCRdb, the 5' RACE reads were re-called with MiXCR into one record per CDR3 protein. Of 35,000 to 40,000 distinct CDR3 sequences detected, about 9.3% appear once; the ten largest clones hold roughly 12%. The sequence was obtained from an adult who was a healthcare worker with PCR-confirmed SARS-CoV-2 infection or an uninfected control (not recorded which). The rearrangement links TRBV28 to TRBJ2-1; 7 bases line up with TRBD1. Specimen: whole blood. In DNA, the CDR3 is TGTGCCAGCAGGGGGGACAGCTCTAATGAGCAGTTCTTC. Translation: CASRGDSSNEQFF.